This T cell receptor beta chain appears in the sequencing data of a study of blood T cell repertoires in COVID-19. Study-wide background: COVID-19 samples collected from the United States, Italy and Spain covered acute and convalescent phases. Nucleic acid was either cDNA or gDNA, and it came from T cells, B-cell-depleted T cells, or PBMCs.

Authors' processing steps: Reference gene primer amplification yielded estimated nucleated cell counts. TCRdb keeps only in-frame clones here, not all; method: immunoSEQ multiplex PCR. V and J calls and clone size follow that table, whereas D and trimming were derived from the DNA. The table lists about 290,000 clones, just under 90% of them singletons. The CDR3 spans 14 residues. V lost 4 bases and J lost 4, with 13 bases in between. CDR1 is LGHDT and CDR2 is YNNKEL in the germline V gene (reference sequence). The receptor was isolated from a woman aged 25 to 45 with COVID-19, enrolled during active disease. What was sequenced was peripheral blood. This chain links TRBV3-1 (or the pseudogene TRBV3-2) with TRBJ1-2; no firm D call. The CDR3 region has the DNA TGTGCCAGCAGCCCCCTGAGCAGGCCCTATGGCTACACCTTC. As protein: CASSPLSRPYGYTF.